Below, 32 T cell receptor beta chains from the same sample are listed, as sequenced in a study of neurological immune-mediated disorders. MiXCR, applied by TCRdb to the 5' RACE reads, yields one record per CDR3 protein. The table records tens of thousands of distinct CDR3 sequences, 5.8% of them present only once. Time point defined: longitudinal time-point 2. Sequencing was carried out using PBMCs. These receptor sequences come from an older woman with multiple sclerosis.

This clonotype showed up many times. This chain's CDR3 is CASSPRGHEQYF. The CDR3 region has the DNA TGCGCCAGCAGCCCCAGGGGTCACGAGCAGTACTTC. V and J are TRBV5-1 and TRBJ2-7, with D perhaps matching TRBD1 (6 bases). The ends were cut back, 4 bases at V and 5 bases at J, with 10 bases in the middle. Per the germline V gene, CDR1 is SGHRS and CDR2 is YFSETQ. CDR3 size: 12 residues.

This clonotype was recorded many times. The V call is TRBV7-9, the J call TRBJ2-1, with TRBD1 identical over 7 bases. The CDR3 consists of 19 residues. The trim removed 4 bases at V and 4 bases at J, leaving 19 bases unmatched. Germline CDR1 and CDR2: SEHNR and FQNEAQ (reference sequence). This CDR3 is CASSYRQGQSPYSYNEQFF. As DNA, the CDR3 is TGTGCCAGCAGCTACCGACAGGGACAATCCCCTTACTCTTACAATGAGCAGTTCTTC.

At least ten counts were recorded for this clonotype. The V gene is TRBV12-3 or TRBV12-4, the J gene TRBJ2-1; D is possibly TRBD2 (5 bases). The V and J ends lost 2 bases and 13 bases respectively, with 15 bases between them. CDR3 length: 13 amino acids. The CDR3 spells CASSLISGVSQFF. The DNA of the CDR3 is TGTGCCAGCAGTTTAATATCCGGGGTTTCTCAGTTCTTC.

This clonotype was counted at least ten times. J is TRBJ1-6 and V is TRBV10-2; 7 bases fit TRBD1. Per germline, CDR1 WSHSY and CDR2 SAAADI. This CDR3 spans 16 amino acids. V lost 3 bases and J lost 7; bases outside the gene matches: 9. The chain's CDR3 is CASSERQGGSNSPLHF. CDR3 coding DNA: TGCGCCAGCAGTGAACGACAGGGCGGGTCCAATTCACCCCTCCACTTT.

The table lists this clonotype with many counts. The rearrangement links TRBV4-1 to TRBJ2-1; 7 nucleotides align to TRBD2. V gave up 1 base and J gave up 4 bases; unmatched junction bases: 7. The length of the CDR3 is 16 residues. Germline assignment: CDR1 MGHRA and CDR2 YSYEKL. The CDR3 bases are TGCGCCAGCAGCCAAGTGGGCGCTAGCGGATACAATGAGCAGTTCTTC. Translated: CASSQVGASGYNEQFF.

At least ten counts were recorded for this clonotype. The genes are TRBV24-1 and TRBJ2-1; D is uncertain. The CDR3 extends over 14 amino acids. The ends were cut back, 4 bases at V and 7 bases at J, with 13 bases in the middle. CDR1 is KGHDR and CDR2 is SFDVKD in the germline V gene. CDR3 sequence reads: CATSEAGKWNEQFF. The CDR3 DNA sequence: TGTGCCACCAGTGAAGCAGGTAAATGGAATGAGCAGTTCTTC.

This clonotype was found many times. This chain uses TRBV5-1 with TRBJ1-3; D is unclear. The CDR3 is 15 amino acids. Germline V gene sequence: CDR1 SGHRS, CDR2 YFSETQ. Trimming left V 4 bases short and J 4 bases short, with 15 bases between. The CDR3 is CASSPPAVEGNTIYF. The CDR3 DNA reads as TGCGCCAGCAGCCCACCGGCAGTGGAGGGAAACACCATATATTTT.

This clonotype showed up many times. V usage is TRBV9 and J usage is TRBJ1-1; no clear D. V dropped 3 bases and J dropped 2 bases, with 11 bases sitting between them. Germline CDR1 is SGDLS and CDR2 is YYNGEE. The CDR3 extends over 14 amino acids. The DNA for the CDR3 is TGTGCCAGCAGCGCCCGGGCCGAAAACACTGAAGCTTTCTTT. It is translated as CASSARAENTEAFF. The variable domain in full, with the rest retrieved from reference TRBV9 and TRBJ1-1, is DSGVTQTPKHLITATGQRVTLRCSPRSGDLSVYWYQQSLDQGLQFLIQYYNGEERAKGNILERFSAQQFPDLHSELNLSSLELGDSALYFCASSARAENTEAFFGQGTRLTVV.

This clonotype has at least ten counts. This rearrangement joins TRBV6-5 to TRBJ2-1; TRBD1 matches 8 bases. This CDR3 has 16 residues. Trimming took 1 base from V and 5 from J; bases not matched to a gene: 7. Germline V gene lookup returns CDR1 MNHEY and CDR2 SVGAGI. CDR3 in amino acids: CASSYLVGQGDNEQFF. CDR3 coding DNA: TGTGCCAGCAGTTACTTGGTAGGACAGGGTGACAATGAGCAGTTCTTC.

This clonotype was picked up many times. The chain uses TRBV21-1 and TRBJ1-2; whether TRBD1, the table's D call, matches the DNA was not checked. TRBV21-1 is given as a pseudogene. This CDR3 is 18 amino acids long. CDR3: CASSNNLGQGALNYGYTF. CDR3 coding DNA: TGTGCCAGCAGCAATAATCTGGGACAGGGGGCACTAAACTATGGCTACACCTTC.

This clonotype was recorded many times. The V and J genes are TRBV7-2 and TRBJ2-3, with TRBD2 identical over 11 bases. CDR1 and CDR2 (germline): SGHTA, FQGNSA. V lost 3 bases to trimming and J lost 2 bases; unmatched junction nucleotides: 7. The length of the CDR3 is 17 residues. The CDR3 bases are TGTGCCAGCAGCTTTGAATGGACTAGCGGGTTCACAGATACGCAGTATTTT. This translates into CASSFEWTSGFTDTQYF.

This clonotype was seen many times. CDR3 nucleotides: TGTGCCAGCTCACCAATTGCGGATTCCTACGAGCAGTACTTC. Translation gives CASSPIADSYEQYF. V usage is TRBV18 and J usage is TRBJ2-7; no definite D call. Germline V gives CDR1 KGHSH, CDR2 LQKENI. The CDR3 extends over 14 amino acids. V lost 2 bases and J 1 base, leaving 9 bases between the germline ends.

This clonotype occurred many times. V and J are TRBV20-1 and TRBJ2-3, with D hard to call. Deletions cut 0 bases from V and 0 bases from J, with 16 bases between. Germline V gives CDR1 DFQATT, CDR2 SNEGSKA (reference sequence). The CDR3 loop spans 17 amino acids. CDR3 DNA: TGCAGTGCTAGAGATGTGAGACAAACGACTAGCACAGATACGCAGTATTTT. This translates into CSARDVRQTTSTDTQYF.

This clonotype was detected many times. The chain uses TRBV7-8 and TRBJ2-5; no reliable D call. Germline CDR1 and CDR2: SGHVS and FQNEAQ. The CDR3 runs to 14 residues. The V end was cut by 5 bases, the J end by 5 bases, with 15 bases between. The CDR3 sequence is CASSPEALEETQYF. As DNA, the CDR3 is TGTGCCAGCAGCCCAGAGGCGCTTGAGGAGACCCAGTACTTC.

This clonotype has ten or more counts. The chain joins TRBV7-8 to TRBJ1-1; D call uncertain. V lost 0 bases and J lost 1, with 6 bases in between. Germline CDR1 is SGHVS and CDR2 is FQNEAQ. The CDR3 spans 14 residues. CDR3 loop: CASSLAQPNTEAFF. CDR3 sequence (DNA): TGTGCCAGCAGCTTAGCGCAACCGAACACTGAAGCTTTCTTT.

This clonotype was detected many times. The genes are TRBV4-1 and TRBJ2-7; D possibly uses TRBD1 or TRBD2 (6 bases each). The length of the CDR3 is 15 residues. Per the germline V gene, CDR1 is MGHRA and CDR2 is YSYEKL. Trimming pared 1 base from V and 0 bases from J, leaving 10 bases between. In DNA form, the CDR3 reads TGCGCCAGCAGCCAAGTCGGGGGCGTCTCCTACGAGCAGTACTTC. Encoded protein: CASSQVGGVSYEQYF.

This clonotype was observed at least ten times. The chain links TRBV19 to TRBJ1-1; 9 positions match TRBD1. CDR3 length: 13 amino acids. Germline V gives CDR1 LNHDA, CDR2 SQIVND (reference sequence). The V gene end was trimmed by 3 bases and the J gene end by 7 bases; junction bases not matched to a gene: 3. CDR3 region: CASSMGTGIEAFF. CDR3 sequence (DNA): TGTGCCAGTAGTATGGGGACAGGGATTGAAGCTTTCTTT. Combining the CDR3 with reference TRBV19 and TRBJ1-1 gives the whole variable domain DGGITQSPKYLFRKEGQNVTLSCEQNLNHDAMYWYRQDPGQGLRLIYYSQIVNDFQKGDIAEGYSVSREKKESFPLTVTSAQKNPTAFYLCASSMGTGIEAFFGQGTRLTVV.

This clonotype was seen ten or more times. The chain uses TRBV5-1 and TRBJ2-7; D is uncertain. With 4 bases removed from V and 6 bases from J, the gap between germline ends came to 17 bases. Germline V CDR1 and CDR2: SGHRS, YFSETQ. The CDR3 runs 14 residues. CDR3 amino acids: CASSPPVTPFEQYF. The CDR3, as DNA: TGCGCCAGCAGCCCCCCGGTTACCCCTTTCGAGCAGTACTTC.

The chain uses TRBV29-1 and TRBJ1-2; TRBD1 matches 12 bases. V was clipped by 1 base and J by 6 bases; unmatched bases: 6. Looked up from germline, CDR1 is SQVTM and CDR2 is ANQGSEA. This CDR3 region has 15 residues. The CDR3 region has the DNA TGCAGCGTTGAAGGTCCGGGACAGGGGGCGGATGGCTACACCTTC. Translation: CSVEGPGQGADGYTF.

This clonotype was counted ten times or more. The V gene is TRBV18, the J gene TRBJ2-1; tentative D call: TRBD2 (5 bases). Between the trimmed V and J ends, which lost 3 bases and 4 bases, there was a span of 19 bases. CDR1 is KGHSH and CDR2 is LQKENI in the germline V gene. The CDR3 consists of 17 residues. The DNA of the CDR3 is TGTGCCAGCTCACCTCTTACCTCGGGATTCCAATACAATGAGCAGTTCTTC. This translates into CASSPLTSGFQYNEQFF. Full variable domain (outside the CDR3, taken from reference TRBV18 and TRBJ2-1): NAGVMQNPRHLVRRRGQEARLRCSPMKGHSHVYWYRQLPEEGLKFMVYLQKENIIDESGMPKERFSAEFPKEGPSILRIQQVVRGDSAAYFCASSPLTSGFQYNEQFFGPGTRLTVL.

The table lists this clonotype with many counts. The genes are TRBV18 and TRBJ1-2, with D possibly TRBD1 on 6 matching bases. Trimming pared 3 bases from V and 3 bases from J, leaving 11 bases between. Germline CDR1 KGHSH, CDR2 LQKENI. CDR3 length equals 14 residues. CDR3 in DNA: TGTGCCAGCTCACCCTCCGCAGGGGACTATGGCTACACCTTC. Protein: CASSPSAGDYGYTF.

This clonotype was counted many times. The chain joins TRBV6-5 to TRBJ2-7; no clear D. The germline CDR1 and CDR2 sequences are MNHEY and SVGAGI. The CDR3 extends over 15 amino acids. V lost 0 bases, J lost 1 base, and 10 bases lay in between. In nucleotides, the CDR3 is TGTGCCAGCAGTTACTCGATGGCTGGGTCCTACGAGCAGTACTTC. This codes for CASSYSMAGSYEQYF.

This clonotype has a count of ten or more. This chain links TRBV6-2 or TRBV6-3 with TRBJ1-4; D call uncertain. This CDR3 contains 15 residues. V was shortened by 0 bases and J by 7 bases, with 12 bases between the two germline ends. Germline V gene data show CDR1 as MNHEY and CDR2 as SVGEGT. The CDR3 loop is CASSYSDSGSEKLFF. Here the CDR3 DNA reads TGTGCCAGCAGTTACTCTGACTCGGGGAGTGAAAAACTGTTTTTT.

This clonotype was seen repeatedly, ten times or more. V is TRBV27 and J is TRBJ2-7, with D possibly matching TRBD2 (5 bases). The germline CDR1 and CDR2 sequences are MNHEY and SMNVEV (reference sequence). The CDR3 totals 13 residues. The germline V and J ends were trimmed by 6 bases and 0 bases, with 9 bases remaining between them. CDR3 bases: TGTGCCAGCAGCAGACTATACTCCTACGAGCAGTACTTC. It codes for CASSRLYSYEQYF.

The table lists this clonotype with many counts. Written as DNA, the CDR3 is TGTGCCAGCAGTGAACAAACTCTGAACACCGGGGAGCTGTTTTTT. It is translated as CASSEQTLNTGELFF. V and J are TRBV2 and TRBJ2-2, with D hard to call. Germline loops: CDR1 SNHLY, CDR2 FYNNEI. This CDR3 is 15 amino acids long. Between the trimmed V and J ends, which lost 2 bases and 1 base, there was a span of 8 bases. Drawing the rest from reference TRBV2 and TRBJ2-2, the complete variable domain is EPEVTQTPSHQVTQMGQEVILRCVPISNHLYFYWYRQILGQKVEFLVSFYNNEISEKSEIFDDQFSVERPDGSNFTLKIRSTKLEDSAMYFCASSEQTLNTGELFFGEGSRLTVL.

Ten or more counts support this clonotype. This chain links TRBV28 with TRBJ1-4, with D perhaps TRBD1 (6 bases). This CDR3 spans 15 amino acids. Trimming removed 3 bases from V and 6 bases from J, with 14 bases in between. Germline V CDR1 and CDR2: MDHEN, SYDVKM. The CDR3 reads CASSFGGGFDEKLFF. As DNA, the CDR3 is TGTGCCAGCAGTTTTGGAGGGGGGTTTGATGAAAAACTGTTTTTT.

This clonotype was seen repeatedly, ten times or more. V and J are TRBV20-1 and TRBJ2-1; D may be TRBD2 (5 bases). This CDR3 is 14 amino acids long. With 6 bases removed from V and 9 bases from J, the gap between germline ends came to 21 bases. CDR1 and CDR2 (germline): DFQATT, SNEGSKA (reference sequence). The CDR3 region has the DNA TGCAGTGCAAGCGTGGGCCCGGGGAGCAGTGAGCAGTTCTTC. Translating it yields CSASVGPGSSEQFF.

Comment on this clonotype: Given a much more abundant clone one base away, this may be a read error. The chain is built from TRBV20-1 and TRBJ2-5; D gene unclear. In germline, CDR1 is DFQATT, CDR2 SNEGSKA (reference sequence). This CDR3 spans 13 amino acids. V was cut by 2 bases and J by 4 bases, with 11 bases left in between. The CDR3 protein is CSARHGYSETQYF. In DNA, the CDR3 is TGCAGTGCTAGACATGGTTACTCAGAGACCCAGTACTTC.

Many counts were recorded for this clonotype. This chain uses TRBV12-3 or TRBV12-4 with TRBJ1-5; unclear D gene. V dropped 5 bases and J dropped 4 bases, with 12 bases sitting between them. The CDR3 totals 14 residues. The CDR3 sequence: CASSPYSFNQPQHF. The DNA of the CDR3 is TGTGCCAGCAGTCCCTACAGCTTTAATCAGCCCCAGCATTTT.

The table lists this clonotype with many counts. The chain joins TRBV7-2 to TRBJ2-4; D not resolved. V was shortened by 0 bases and J by 8 bases, with 8 bases between the two germline ends. The CDR3 length is 13 residues. Germline V gives CDR1 SGHTA, CDR2 FQGNSA. CDR3 loop: CASSLASMDIQYF. CDR3 nucleotide sequence: TGTGCCAGCAGCTTAGCGTCGATGGACATTCAGTACTTC.

This clonotype was seen repeatedly, ten times or more. The rearrangement uses TRBV20-1 and TRBJ1-5; no firm D call. The CDR3 has 15 amino acids. The germline CDR1 and CDR2 sequences are DFQATT and SNEGSKA (reference sequence). Trimming stripped 2 bases from V and 2 bases from J, with 13 bases between. This CDR3 reads CSARNQPGGNQPQHF. The CDR3 nucleotides read TGCAGTGCTAGAAACCAGCCCGGGGGCAATCAGCCCCAGCATTTT.

The chain carries TRBV30 and TRBJ1-2; possible D gene TRBD1, 5 bases. Trimming pared 6 bases from V and 5 bases from J, leaving 22 bases between. This CDR3 region has 15 residues. Germline-derived CDR1 and CDR2 are GTSNPN and SVGIG (reference sequence). The CDR3 loop reads CACPWEDSRGYGYTF. The CDR3, as DNA: TGTGCCTGCCCCTGGGAGGATTCCCGGGGGTATGGCTACACCTTC.